These 2 T cell receptor beta chains came from one sample sequenced in a study of blood T cell repertoires in COVID-19 (dated by TCRdb to between 2020 and 2021). Library preparation employed the immunoSEQ multiplex PCR assay. The source is immuneACCESS, and TCRdb retained only in-frame sequences with V and J called. Part of the clones is not carried over; for the studies checked, unresolved V genes explain less than half of this, and the remainder is unexplained. Within this sample are 300,000 to 400,000 clones, with around nine tenths of them counted one time only. Roughly 6.6% of the sample lies in the top ten. Sequenced: peripheral blood. The source of these receptors is a woman aged 55 to 70 with COVID-19, enrolled during active disease.

This clone appeared a few times. The chain employs TRBV10-3 and TRBJ2-1, with 9 positions matching TRBD2. Germline-derived CDR1 and CDR2 are ENHRY and SYGVKD. J was trimmed by 1 base and V by 3 bases; bases with no gene match: 10. This CDR3 has 18 residues. The CDR3 DNA follows: TGTGCCATCAGTGATCGGCGGGGGGGCCAAAGATCCTACAATGAGCAGTTCTTC. Amino acid sequence: CAISDRRGGQRSYNEQFF.

The rearrangement joins TRBV4-2 to TRBJ2-2; a possible D gene is TRBD2 (6 bases). Trimming removed 5 bases at V and 6 bases at J, with 13 bases between. From germline, CDR1 is LGHNA and CDR2 YNFKEQ. CDR3 size: 14 residues. CDR3 DNA sequence: TGTGCCAGCAGCGCTCGGCGGGGTCCCGGGGAGCTGTTTTTT. It codes for CASSARRGPGELFF.